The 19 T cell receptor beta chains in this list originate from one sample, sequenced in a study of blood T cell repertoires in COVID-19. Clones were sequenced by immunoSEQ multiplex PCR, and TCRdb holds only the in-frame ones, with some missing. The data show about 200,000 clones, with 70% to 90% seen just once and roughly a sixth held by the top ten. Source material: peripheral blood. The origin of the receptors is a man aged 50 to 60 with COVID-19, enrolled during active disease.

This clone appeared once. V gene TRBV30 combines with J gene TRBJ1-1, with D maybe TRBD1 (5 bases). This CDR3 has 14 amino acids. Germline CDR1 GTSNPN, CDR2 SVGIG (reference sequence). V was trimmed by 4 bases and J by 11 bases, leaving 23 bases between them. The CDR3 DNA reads TGTGCCTGGACCCCCACGGGGGGTGTGCGCTACGCTTTCTTT. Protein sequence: CAWTPTGGVRYAFF.

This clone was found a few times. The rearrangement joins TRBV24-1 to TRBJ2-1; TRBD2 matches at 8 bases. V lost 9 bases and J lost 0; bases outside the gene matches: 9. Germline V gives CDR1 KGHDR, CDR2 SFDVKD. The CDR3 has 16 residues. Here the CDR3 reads CATAPQSGSSYNEQFF. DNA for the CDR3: TGTGCCACCGCCCCCCAGAGCGGGAGCTCCTACAATGAGCAGTTCTTC.

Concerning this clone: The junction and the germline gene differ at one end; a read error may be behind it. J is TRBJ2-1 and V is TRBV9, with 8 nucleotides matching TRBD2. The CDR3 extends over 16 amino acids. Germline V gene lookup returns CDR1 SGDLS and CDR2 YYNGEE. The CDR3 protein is CASSVVGSGNYNEQFF. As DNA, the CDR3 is TGTGCCAGCAGCGTAGTGGGTAGCGGGAACTACAATGAACAGTTCTTC.

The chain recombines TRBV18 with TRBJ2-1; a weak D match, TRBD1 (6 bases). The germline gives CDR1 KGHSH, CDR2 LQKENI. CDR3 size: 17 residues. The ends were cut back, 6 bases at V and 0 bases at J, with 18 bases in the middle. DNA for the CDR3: TGTGCCAGCTCCCGCCTCGCAGGGGAAAGCTCCTACAATGAGCAGTTCTTC. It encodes CASSRLAGESSYNEQFF.

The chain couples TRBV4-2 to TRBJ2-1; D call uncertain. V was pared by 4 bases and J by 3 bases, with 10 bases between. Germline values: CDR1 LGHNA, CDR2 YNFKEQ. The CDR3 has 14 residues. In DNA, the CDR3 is TGTGCCAGCAGCCGCCCTTCTAACTACAATGAGCAGTTCTTC. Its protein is CASSRPSNYNEQFF.

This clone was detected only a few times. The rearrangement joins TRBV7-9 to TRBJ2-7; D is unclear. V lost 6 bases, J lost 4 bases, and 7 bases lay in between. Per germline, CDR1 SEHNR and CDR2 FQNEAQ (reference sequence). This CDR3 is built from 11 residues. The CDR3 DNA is TGTGCCAGCAGTATAAATTACGAGCAGTACTTC. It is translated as CASSINYEQYF.

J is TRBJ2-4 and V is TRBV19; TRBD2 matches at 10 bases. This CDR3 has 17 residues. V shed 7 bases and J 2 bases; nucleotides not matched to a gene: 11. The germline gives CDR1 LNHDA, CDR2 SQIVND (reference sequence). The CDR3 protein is CASKGDVAGGPKNIQYF. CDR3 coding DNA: TGTGCCAGTAAGGGGGATGTAGCGGGAGGTCCCAAAAACATTCAGTACTTC.

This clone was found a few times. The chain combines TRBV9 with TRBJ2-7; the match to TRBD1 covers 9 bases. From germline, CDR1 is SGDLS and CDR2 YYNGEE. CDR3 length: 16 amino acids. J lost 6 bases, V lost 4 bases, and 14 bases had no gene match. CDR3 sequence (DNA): TGTGCCAGCAGCCCCCGCCTGACAGGGGGGTTGTCCGAGCAGTACTTC. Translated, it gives CASSPRLTGGLSEQYF.

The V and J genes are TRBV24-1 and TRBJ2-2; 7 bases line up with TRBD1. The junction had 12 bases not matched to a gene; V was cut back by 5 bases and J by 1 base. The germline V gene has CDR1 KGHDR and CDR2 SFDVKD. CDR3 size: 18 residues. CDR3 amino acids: CATSGLPGTAVNTGELFF. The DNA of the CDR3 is TGTGCCACCAGTGGCCTCCCCGGGACAGCCGTGAACACCGGGGAGCTGTTTTTT.

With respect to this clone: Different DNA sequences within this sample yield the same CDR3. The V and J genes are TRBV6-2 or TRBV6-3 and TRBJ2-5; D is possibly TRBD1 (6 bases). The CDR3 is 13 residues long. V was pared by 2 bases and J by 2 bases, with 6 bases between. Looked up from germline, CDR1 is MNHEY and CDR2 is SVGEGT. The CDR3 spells CASSYGQQETQYF. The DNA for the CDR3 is TGTGCCAGCAGTTACGGACAGCAAGAGACCCAGTACTTC.

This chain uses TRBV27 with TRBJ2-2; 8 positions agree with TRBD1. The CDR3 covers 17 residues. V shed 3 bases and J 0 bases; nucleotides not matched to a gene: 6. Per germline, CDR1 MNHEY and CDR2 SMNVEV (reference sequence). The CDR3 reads CASSFYGTGPNTGELFF. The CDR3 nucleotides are TGTGCCAGCAGTTTTTATGGGACAGGTCCGAACACCGGGGAGCTGTTTTTT.

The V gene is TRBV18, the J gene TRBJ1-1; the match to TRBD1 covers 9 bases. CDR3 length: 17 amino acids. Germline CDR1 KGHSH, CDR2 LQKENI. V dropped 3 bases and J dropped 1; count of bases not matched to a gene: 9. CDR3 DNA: TGTGCCAGCTCACCCGCCGGGACAGGGTTGAGGAACACTGAAGCTTTCTTT. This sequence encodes CASSPAGTGLRNTEAFF.

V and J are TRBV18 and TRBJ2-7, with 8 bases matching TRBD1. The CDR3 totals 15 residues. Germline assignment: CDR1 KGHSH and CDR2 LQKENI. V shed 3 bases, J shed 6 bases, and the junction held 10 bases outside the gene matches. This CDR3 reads CASSPPGQDLREQYF. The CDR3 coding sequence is TGTGCCAGCTCACCCCCGGGACAGGATCTACGCGAGCAGTACTTC.

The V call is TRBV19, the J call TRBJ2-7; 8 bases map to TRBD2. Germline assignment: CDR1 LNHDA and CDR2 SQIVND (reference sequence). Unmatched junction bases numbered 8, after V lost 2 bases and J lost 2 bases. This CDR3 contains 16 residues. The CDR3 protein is CASSISGAGGTYEQYF. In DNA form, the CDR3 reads TGTGCCAGTAGTATATCTGGGGCGGGGGGAACCTACGAGCAGTACTTC.

CDR3 DNA: TGCAGTACAGCGGTGGGGAACACCGGGGAGCTGTTTTTT. This gives the protein CSTAVGNTGELFF. The chain links TRBV29-1 to TRBJ2-2, with D tentatively TRBD2 (5 bases). The CDR3 extends over 13 amino acids. Per the germline V gene, CDR1 is SQVTM and CDR2 is ANQGSEA.

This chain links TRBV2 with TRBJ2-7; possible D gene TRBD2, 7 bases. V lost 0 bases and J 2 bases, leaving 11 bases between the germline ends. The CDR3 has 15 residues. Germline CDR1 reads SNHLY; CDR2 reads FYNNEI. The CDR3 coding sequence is TGTGCCAGCAGTGAAGCGCCGGGGGGCCCCTACGAGCAGTACTTC. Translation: CASSEAPGGPYEQYF.

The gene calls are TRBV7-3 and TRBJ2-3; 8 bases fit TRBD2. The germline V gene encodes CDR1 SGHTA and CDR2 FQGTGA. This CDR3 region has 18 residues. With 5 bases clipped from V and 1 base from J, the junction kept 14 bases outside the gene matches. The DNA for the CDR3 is TGTGCCAGCAGCCCAATGGGCGGGGGGCGTTTGGGCACAGATACGCAGTATTTT. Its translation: CASSPMGGGRLGTDTQYF.

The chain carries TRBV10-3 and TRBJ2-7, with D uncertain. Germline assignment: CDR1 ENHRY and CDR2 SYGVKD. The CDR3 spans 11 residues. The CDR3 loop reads CASQNSYEQYF. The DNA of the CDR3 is TGTGCATCACAGAACTCCTACGAGCAGTACTTC.

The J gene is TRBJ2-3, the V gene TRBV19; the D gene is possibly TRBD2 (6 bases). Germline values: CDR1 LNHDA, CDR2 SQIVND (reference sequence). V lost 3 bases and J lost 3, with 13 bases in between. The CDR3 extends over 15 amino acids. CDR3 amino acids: CASSITPSATDTQYF. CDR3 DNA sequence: TGTGCCAGTAGTATTACCCCTAGCGCGACAGATACGCAGTATTTT. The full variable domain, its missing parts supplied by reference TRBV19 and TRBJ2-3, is DGGITQSPKYLFRKEGQNVTLSCEQNLNHDAMYWYRQDPGQGLRLIYYSQIVNDFQKGDIAEGYSVSREKKESFPLTVTSAQKNPTAFYLCASSITPSATDTQYFGPGTRLTVL.